Following are 18 T cell receptor beta chains from one sample sequenced in a study of persistence of HIV-infected CD4 T cells. Antigen specificity for these receptors is unknown. This was the immunoSEQ version 4 assay in survey mode. Measured with immunoSEQ multiplex PCR; TCRdb has only the in-frame clones, and not every one. The data contain 24,000 or so clones, approximately 74% of them singletons. Overlapping HIV-1 Gag 15-mer peptides at roughly 1 ug per peptide per mL were used. CD4+ T cells upregulating both CD40 ligand and CD69 were sorted as responding cells. Sequencing was performed on CD4+ T cells sorted from PBMCs after roughly 19-hour stimulation, taken from a patient who received antiretroviral therapy. The receptor source for this set is an adult man with HIV who was CMV-seropositive.

The chain combines TRBV25-1 with TRBJ2-7; 9 bases match TRBD1. V dropped 8 bases and J dropped 5; count of bases not matched to a gene: 7. Germline assignment: CDR1 MGHDK and CDR2 SYGVNS. The CDR3 has 13 amino acids. CDR3 DNA sequence: TGTGCCAGCCGAGGGACAGGGAGGCACGAGCAGTACTTC. Translating it yields CASRGTGRHEQYF.

This sequence joins TRBV5-8 and TRBJ2-5, with D perhaps TRBD1 or TRBD2 (5 bases each). The germline V gene has CDR1 SGHTS and CDR2 YDEGEE. CDR3 length: 17 amino acids. V lost 0 bases, J lost 4 bases, and 19 bases lay in between. CDR3 loop: CASSLGPAPEGSETQYF. The DNA for the CDR3 is TGTGCCAGCAGCTTGGGTCCGGCCCCCGAGGGGTCAGAGACCCAGTACTTC.

The chain has TRBV19 and TRBJ2-2; 10 bases match TRBD2. Germline V gene sequence: CDR1 LNHDA, CDR2 SQIVND (reference sequence). This CDR3 is built from 15 residues. Losses at the gene ends were 5 bases for V and 5 bases for J; bases not matched to a gene: 5. The CDR3 loop reads CASSLLAGVTGELFF. DNA for the CDR3: TGTGCCAGTAGTCTGCTAGCGGGGGTTACCGGGGAGCTGTTTTTT.

The V and J genes are TRBV19 and TRBJ2-2, with D possibly being TRBD1 (8 bases). The V end lost 2 bases, the J end lost 6 bases, and 19 bases lay between the germline ends. The germline CDR1 and CDR2 sequences are LNHDA and SQIVND (reference sequence). CDR3 length: 17 residues. As DNA, the CDR3 is TGTGCCAGTAGTATAAAGGGCCCACAGGGGGGGCCCGGGGAGCTGTTTTTT. Encoded protein: CASSIKGPQGGPGELFF. The variable domain in full, with the rest retrieved from reference TRBV19 and TRBJ2-2, is DGGITQSPKYLFRKEGQNVTLSCEQNLNHDAMYWYRQDPGQGLRLIYYSQIVNDFQKGDIAEGYSVSREKKESFPLTVTSAQKNPTAFYLCASSIKGPQGGPGELFFGEGSRLTVL.

In its sample, this clone was seen once. This rearrangement joins TRBV7-3 to TRBJ2-3, with 7 bases identical to TRBD2. This CDR3 region has 15 residues. V gave up 3 bases and J gave up 0 bases; unmatched junction bases: 3. The germline CDR1 and CDR2 sequences are SGHTA and FQGTGA. CDR3 sequence reads: CASSLRGKSTDTQYF. In DNA form, the CDR3 reads TGTGCCAGCAGCTTGCGGGGGAAAAGCACAGATACGCAGTATTTT.

The chain carries TRBV7-2 and TRBJ2-2; D gene unclear. V was trimmed by 5 bases and J by 5 bases, leaving 9 bases between them. The CDR3 length is 13 residues. Per germline, CDR1 SGHTA and CDR2 FQGNSA. In DNA, the CDR3 is TGTGCCAGCAGCGCTTACCGTACCGGGGAGCTGTTTTTT. Its protein is CASSAYRTGELFF.

The CDR3 here is CASSYLLGAEQYF. CDR3 nucleotides: TGTGCCAGCAGTTATTTGTTGGGGGCCGAGCAGTACTTC. V usage is TRBV6-5 and J usage is TRBJ2-7; D perhaps matches TRBD1 (6 bases). The V gene's germline CDR1 is MNHEY and CDR2 SVGAGI. V lost 3 bases, J lost 6 bases, and 12 bases lay in between. The CDR3 runs to 13 residues.

This clone has a single count. V is TRBV5-4 and J is TRBJ2-2; 9 nucleotides align to TRBD2. There are 19 residues in the CDR3. The germline gives CDR1 SGHNT, CDR2 YYREEE (reference sequence). After removal of 5 bases from V and 1 base from J, the junction contained 15 bases not matched to a gene. The CDR3, as DNA: TGTGCCAGCAGTTCGGCAAGCATAAGCGGGGGGCGGAACACCGGGGAGCTGTTTTTT. The encoded protein is CASSSASISGGRNTGELFF.

The chain has TRBV28 and TRBJ1-1; 7 bases map to TRBD1. CDR3 length equals 13 residues. V was clipped by 9 bases and J by 1 base; unmatched bases: 5. Germline V CDR1 and CDR2: MDHEN, SYDVKM. CDR3 bases: TGTGCCAGGGGACAGCTAACGAACACTGAAGCTTTCTTT. As protein: CARGQLTNTEAFF.

The chain employs TRBV28 and TRBJ2-2, with a weak D call TRBD2 (6 bases). Trimming took off 6 bases at V and 3 bases at J, with 11 bases between the two ends. This CDR3 has 14 residues. Germline CDR1 reads MDHEN; CDR2 reads SYDVKM. The CDR3 nucleotides are TGTGCCAGCAGGGACCCGGGGGACACCGGGGAGCTGTTTTTT. Translation gives CASRDPGDTGELFF.

The V and J genes are TRBV5-5 and TRBJ2-2; 9 bases are shared with TRBD2. V gave up 3 bases and J gave up 2 bases; unmatched junction bases: 8. The CDR3 contains 17 residues. CDR1 is SGHKS, CDR2 YYEKEE, per germline (reference sequence). The CDR3, as DNA: TGTGCCAGCAGCTGGAAAAGCGGGGGGTCTAACACCGGGGAGCTGTTTTTT. Its translation: CASSWKSGGSNTGELFF.

The chain employs TRBV5-8 and TRBJ1-5; the match to TRBD1 covers 12 bases. This CDR3 has 17 residues. After removal of 0 bases from V and 7 bases from J, the junction contained 8 bases not matched to a gene. Germline V lookup: CDR1 SGHTS, CDR2 YDEGEE. The CDR3 reads CASSLGGTGGWIQPQHF. The CDR3 DNA follows: TGTGCCAGCAGCTTGGGGGGGACAGGGGGCTGGATCCAGCCCCAGCATTTT.

The V gene is TRBV3-1 (or the pseudogene TRBV3-2), the J gene TRBJ2-2; D is possibly TRBD1 (6 bases). The CDR3 totals 15 residues. Trimming pared 5 bases from V and 7 bases from J, leaving 17 bases between. Germline V gene data show CDR1 as LGHDT and CDR2 as YNNKEL (reference sequence). The CDR3: CASSNRDIFSGELFF. The CDR3 DNA reads TGTGCCAGCAGCAACCGGGACATATTCAGCGGGGAGCTGTTTTTT.

This clone was seen just once. The CDR3 region is CASSQYREGNEKLFF. DNA for the CDR3: TGTGCCAGCAGCCAGTACAGGGAAGGTAATGAAAAACTGTTTTTT. The chain has TRBV4-2 and TRBJ1-4; weak D call: TRBD1 (6 bases). The germline gives CDR1 LGHNA, CDR2 YNFKEQ. V lost 3 bases to trimming and J lost 4 bases, with 12 bases between them. This CDR3 contains 15 residues.

The J gene is TRBJ1-2, the V gene TRBV5-6; 12 bases are shared with TRBD1. Germline V lookup: CDR1 SGHDT, CDR2 YYEEEE. The trim removed 7 bases at V and 8 bases at J, leaving 9 bases unmatched. This CDR3 spans 14 amino acids. This CDR3 is CASLRDRGRLGYTF. CDR3 DNA sequence: TGTGCCAGCCTTAGGGACAGGGGGCGTCTGGGCTACACCTTC. The full variable domain, completed using reference TRBV5-6 and TRBJ1-2, is DAGVTQSPTHLIKTRGQQVTLRCSPKSGHDTVSWYQQALGQGPQFIFQYYEEEERQRGNFPDRFSGHQFPNYSSELNVNALLLGDSALYLCASLRDRGRLGYTFGSGTRLTVV.

The rearrangement joins TRBV19 to TRBJ1-1, with TRBD1 identical over 8 bases. The CDR3 is 14 amino acids. J gave up 7 bases and V 3 bases, and 7 bases lay outside the gene matches. Germline V lookup: CDR1 LNHDA, CDR2 SQIVND (reference sequence). In DNA, the CDR3 is TGTGCCAGTAGTATCGCGACAGGGGATCTTGAAGCTTTCTTT. Translating gives CASSIATGDLEAFF.

This clone was counted between two and nine times. The chain has TRBV24-1 and TRBJ2-7; TRBD2 matches at 12 bases. Germline CDR1 reads KGHDR; CDR2 reads SFDVKD. The CDR3 spans 15 residues. The V and J ends lost 4 bases and 6 bases, in that order; junction bases with no gene match: 6. CDR3 sequence reads: CATSDPGTSGFEQYF. CDR3 DNA: TGTGCCACCAGTGACCCCGGGACTAGCGGGTTCGAGCAGTACTTC.

The chain is built from TRBV24-1 and TRBJ2-7; the D is unclear. The CDR3 is made up of 12 amino acids. Trimming shortened V by 5 bases and J by 0 bases, and 4 bases separated the two germline ends. Per the germline V gene, CDR1 is KGHDR and CDR2 is SFDVKD. This chain's CDR3 is CATSGASYEQYF. CDR3 DNA: TGTGCCACCAGTGGTGCCTCCTACGAGCAGTACTTC.